A single sample gave rise to the 3 T cell receptor beta chains below, sequenced in a study of cytomegalovirus exposure and HLA in healthy donors. A multiplex PCR was run with 60 Vbeta primers and 13 Jbeta primers. Produced via immunoSEQ multiplex PCR; TCRdb's table is partial and in-frame only. The sample has roughly 100,000 clones, 65% to 75% seen once. Sequencing input: PBMCs. The receptors here all came from a female donor in good health and CMV-seronegative.

On this clone: The same CDR3 arises from other DNA sequences in this sample as well. The rearrangement joins TRBV4-1 to TRBJ1-1; D gene uncertain. The CDR3 spans 15 residues. Germline-derived CDR1 and CDR2 are MGHRA and YSYEKL. V gave up 0 bases and J gave up 1 base, with 9 bases separating them. The CDR3: CASSQDLRGNTEAFF. Written as DNA, the CDR3 is TGCGCCAGCAGCCAAGATTTGCGGGGGAACACTGAAGCTTTCTTT.

This chain connects TRBV7-8 to TRBJ2-1; 12 nucleotides agree with TRBD2. The length of the CDR3 is 18 residues. V shed 4 bases, J shed 7 bases, and the junction held 14 bases outside the gene matches. Germline V gives CDR1 SGHVS, CDR2 FQNEAQ. The CDR3 region is CASSYSLASGRARNEQFF. CDR3 DNA: TGTGCCAGCAGCTACAGCCTAGCTAGCGGGAGGGCCCGAAATGAGCAGTTCTTC.

The chain employs TRBV27 and TRBJ2-7; 11 positions agree with TRBD2. Germline assignment: CDR1 MNHEY and CDR2 SMNVEV (reference sequence). The CDR3 spans 18 residues. The V gene end was trimmed by 0 bases and the J gene end by 0 bases; junction bases not matched to a gene: 7. In DNA, the CDR3 is TGTGCCAGCAGTTTATCAGCTAGCGGGAGGCTCCTCTCCTACGAGCAGTACTTC. This sequence encodes CASSLSASGRLLSYEQYF.